Each of the 12 T cell receptor beta chains below was sequenced from the same sample in a study of T-cell reconstitution after alpha-beta-depleted transplantation in children. It was with unique molecular identifiers that the TCRbeta library was prepared. TCRdb independently ran MiXCR on the PCR reads; one entry per CDR3 protein. The sample lists a few hundred thousand distinct CDR3 sequences, about 8.8% occurring once. Sequenced here: PBMCs from the stem cell graft donor, sampled from the stem cell graft. These receptors originate from a human donor who donated a stem cell graft to a child with SCID.

This clonotype occurred many times. This chain links TRBV7-9 with TRBJ2-2; 8 bases agree with TRBD1. The CDR3 is made up of 15 amino acids. Germline CDR1 SEHNR, CDR2 FQNEAQ (reference sequence). Trimming took 3 bases from V and 1 from J; bases not matched to a gene: 1. CDR3 nucleotides: TGTGCCAGCAGCTTCGGGACAGGGAACACCGGGGAGCTGTTTTTT. Protein product: CASSFGTGNTGELFF.

The chain couples TRBV6-1 to TRBJ1-6; D not resolved. Per germline, CDR1 MNHNS and CDR2 SASEGT. The CDR3 has 15 amino acids. The V and J ends lost 6 bases and 8 bases respectively, with 17 bases between them. CDR3: CASRPKGRSYSPLHF. CDR3 sequence (DNA): TGTGCCAGCAGACCCAAGGGCAGGTCTTATTCACCCCTCCACTTT.

This clonotype came up many times. The chain is built from TRBV6-5 and TRBJ1-2; a weak D match, TRBD1 (6 bases). The CDR3 runs to 14 residues. Germline V gene lookup returns CDR1 MNHEY and CDR2 SVGAGI. Trimming took off 7 bases at V and 7 bases at J, with 19 bases between the two ends. As DNA, the CDR3 is TGTGCCAGCAATCGGGACACGACGACCGGTGGCTACACCTTC. As protein: CASNRDTTTGGYTF.

The sample holds many counts of this clonotype. This rearrangement joins TRBV20-1 to TRBJ2-1; 11 positions agree with TRBD2. J was trimmed by 3 bases and V by 0 bases; bases with no gene match: 7. Germline V gives CDR1 DFQATT, CDR2 SNEGSKA (reference sequence). This CDR3 has 17 residues. The CDR3 is CSARDSSGGIRYNEQFF. Here the CDR3 DNA reads TGCAGTGCTAGAGATTCTAGCGGGGGGATTCGCTACAATGAGCAGTTCTTC.

There are many counts of this clonotype. The chain links TRBV12-3 or TRBV12-4 to TRBJ2-5; no definite D call. The CDR3 loop spans 11 amino acids. V was pared by 2 bases and J by 9 bases, with 7 bases between. CDR3 residues: CASSLKHAQYF. The CDR3 bases are TGTGCCAGCAGTTTAAAGCATGCCCAGTACTTC.

This clonotype showed up many times. The rearrangement links TRBV11-2 to TRBJ1-1; 8 nucleotides match TRBD1. V shed 4 bases and J 4 bases; nucleotides not matched to a gene: 11. Germline CDR1 is SGHAT and CDR2 is FQNNGV. The CDR3 has 16 residues. DNA for the CDR3: TGTGCCAGCAGCTCTATCCGATTAACAGGGGGCACTGAAGCTTTCTTT. This sequence encodes CASSSIRLTGGTEAFF.

Ten or more counts support this clonotype. The CDR3 sequence is CASSHPRGQVNSPLHF. CDR3 in DNA: TGCGCCAGCAGCCATCCCCGGGGACAAGTAAATTCACCCCTCCACTTT. The chain has TRBV4-1 and TRBJ1-6; D might be TRBD1 (6 bases). V was shortened by 3 bases and J by 7 bases, with 16 bases between the two germline ends. CDR1 is MGHRA and CDR2 is YSYEKL in the germline V gene. The CDR3 consists of 16 residues.

In its sample, this clonotype was seen many times. The chain carries TRBV20-1 and TRBJ2-7; D not resolved. This CDR3 region has 11 residues. The V gene's germline CDR1 is DFQATT and CDR2 SNEGSKA (reference sequence). Trimming removed 3 bases from V and 4 bases from J, with 7 bases in between. The CDR3 reads CSASSRYEQYF. For the CDR3, the DNA is TGCAGTGCTAGTTCGCGATACGAGCAGTACTTC.

This clonotype was seen many times. The CDR3 protein is CASSPDRGGNQPQHF. DNA for the CDR3: TGTGCCAGCTCACCCGACAGGGGCGGCAATCAGCCCCAGCATTTT. The rearrangement uses TRBV18 and TRBJ1-5, with 8 positions matching TRBD1. After removal of 3 bases from V and 2 bases from J, the junction contained 3 bases not matched to a gene. The CDR3 has 15 residues. Germline V CDR1 and CDR2: KGHSH, LQKENI.

This clonotype was counted a few times. V is TRBV3-1 and J is TRBJ2-3, with TRBD2 matching 8 bases. With 2 bases clipped from V and 6 bases from J, the junction kept 13 bases outside the gene matches. CDR1 and CDR2 (germline): LGHDT, YNNKEL (reference sequence). CDR3 length: 17 amino acids. CDR3 sequence reads: CASSQPLGSGVRDTQYF. In nucleotides, the CDR3 is TGTGCCAGCAGCCAACCCCTGGGTAGCGGGGTCAGGGATACGCAGTATTTT.

In its sample, this clonotype was seen many times. The genes are TRBV9 and TRBJ2-1, with 10 nucleotides matching TRBD1. There are 18 residues in the CDR3. The germline V gene encodes CDR1 SGDLS and CDR2 YYNGEE. V gave up 0 bases and J gave up 7 bases; unmatched junction bases: 13. CDR3 in amino acids: CASSVDRWMGGQGNEQFF. CDR3 coding DNA: TGTGCCAGCAGCGTAGATCGATGGATGGGGGGACAGGGGAATGAGCAGTTCTTC. Full variable domain (missing parts from reference TRBV9 and TRBJ2-1): DSGVTQTPKHLITATGQRVTLRCSPRSGDLSVYWYQQSLDQGLQFLIQYYNGEERAKGNILERFSAQQFPDLHSELNLSSLELGDSALYFCASSVDRWMGGQGNEQFFGPGTRLTVL.

In its sample, this clonotype was seen many times. V and J are TRBV28 and TRBJ1-1, with D uncertain. Germline-derived CDR1 and CDR2 are MDHEN and SYDVKM. This CDR3 is 15 amino acids long. Trimming stripped 6 bases from V and 4 bases from J, with 18 bases between. The CDR3 sequence is CASRPLLGGGTEAFF. The CDR3, as DNA: TGTGCCAGCAGACCTCTACTAGGCGGAGGCACTGAAGCTTTCTTT.